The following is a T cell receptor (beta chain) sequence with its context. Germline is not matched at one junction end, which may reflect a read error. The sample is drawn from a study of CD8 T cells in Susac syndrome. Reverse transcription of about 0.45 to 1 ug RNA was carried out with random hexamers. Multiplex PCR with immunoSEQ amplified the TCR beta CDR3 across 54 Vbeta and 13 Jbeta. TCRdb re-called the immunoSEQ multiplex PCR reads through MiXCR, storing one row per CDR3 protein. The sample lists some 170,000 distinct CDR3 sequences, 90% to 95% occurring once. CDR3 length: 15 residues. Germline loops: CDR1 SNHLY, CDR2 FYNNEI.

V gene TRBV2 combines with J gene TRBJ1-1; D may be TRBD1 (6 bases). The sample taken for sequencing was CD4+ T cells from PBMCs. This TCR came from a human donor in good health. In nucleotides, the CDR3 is TGTGCCAGCAGGGAAGAATTGACAGGGAACACTGAAGCTTTCTTT. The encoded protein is CASREELTGNTEAFF. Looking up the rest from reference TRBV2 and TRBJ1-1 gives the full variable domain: EPEVTQTPSHQVTQMGQEVILRCVPISNHLYFYWYRQILGQKVEFLVSFYNNEISEKSEIFDDQFSVERPDGSNFTLKIRSTKLEDSAMYFCASREELTGNTEAFFGQGTRLTVV.